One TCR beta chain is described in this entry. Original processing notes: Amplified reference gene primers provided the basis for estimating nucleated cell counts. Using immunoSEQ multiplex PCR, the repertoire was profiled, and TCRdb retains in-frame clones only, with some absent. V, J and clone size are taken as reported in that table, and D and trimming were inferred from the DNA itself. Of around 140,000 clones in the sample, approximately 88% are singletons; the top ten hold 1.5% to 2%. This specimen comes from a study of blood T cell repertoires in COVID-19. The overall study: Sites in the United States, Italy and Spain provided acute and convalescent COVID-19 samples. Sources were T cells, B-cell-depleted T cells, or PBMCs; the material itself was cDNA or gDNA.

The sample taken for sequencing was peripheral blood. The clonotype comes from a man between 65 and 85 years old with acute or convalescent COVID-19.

This CDR3 reads CASVQGVDYGYTF. CDR3 DNA: TGTGCCAGTGTACAGGGGGTCGACTATGGCTACACCTTC. The chain is built from TRBV19 and TRBJ1-2; 8 positions match TRBD1. Germline V gives CDR1 LNHDA, CDR2 SQIVND (reference sequence). V dropped 8 bases and J dropped 3; count of bases not matched to a gene: 5. The CDR3 runs to 13 residues.